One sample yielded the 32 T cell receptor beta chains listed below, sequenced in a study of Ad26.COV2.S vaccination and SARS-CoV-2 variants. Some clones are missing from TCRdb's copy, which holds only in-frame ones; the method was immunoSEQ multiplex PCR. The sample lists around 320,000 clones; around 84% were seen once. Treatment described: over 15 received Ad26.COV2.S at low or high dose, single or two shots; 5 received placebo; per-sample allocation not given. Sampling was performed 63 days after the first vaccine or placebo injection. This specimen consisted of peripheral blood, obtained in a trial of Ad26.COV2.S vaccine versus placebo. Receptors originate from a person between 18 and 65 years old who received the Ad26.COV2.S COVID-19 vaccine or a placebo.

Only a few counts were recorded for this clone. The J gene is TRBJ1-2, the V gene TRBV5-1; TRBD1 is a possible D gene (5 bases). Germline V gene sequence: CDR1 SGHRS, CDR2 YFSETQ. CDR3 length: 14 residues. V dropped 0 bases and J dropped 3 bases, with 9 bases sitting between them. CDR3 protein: CASSLGQPDYGYTF. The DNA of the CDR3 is TGCGCCAGCAGCTTGGGACAGCCCGACTATGGCTACACCTTC. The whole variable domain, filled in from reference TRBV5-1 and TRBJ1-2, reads KAGVTQTPRYLIKTRGQQVTLSCSPISGHRSVSWYQQTPGQGLQFLFEYFSETQRNKGNFPGRFSGRQFSNSRSEMNVSTLELGDSALYLCASSLGQPDYGYTFGSGTRLTVV.

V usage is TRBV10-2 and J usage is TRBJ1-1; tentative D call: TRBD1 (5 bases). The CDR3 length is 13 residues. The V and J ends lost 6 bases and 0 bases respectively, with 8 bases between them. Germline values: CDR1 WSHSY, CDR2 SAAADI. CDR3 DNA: TGCGCCAGCAGGCGGGGCGTGAACACTGAAGCTTTCTTT. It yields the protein CASRRGVNTEAFF.

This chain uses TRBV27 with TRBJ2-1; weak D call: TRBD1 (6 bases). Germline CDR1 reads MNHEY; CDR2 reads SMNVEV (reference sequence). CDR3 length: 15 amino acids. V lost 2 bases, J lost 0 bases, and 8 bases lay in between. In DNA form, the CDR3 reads TGTGCCAGCAGTTTAGAGGGGGACTCCTACAATGAGCAGTTCTTC. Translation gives CASSLEGDSYNEQFF.

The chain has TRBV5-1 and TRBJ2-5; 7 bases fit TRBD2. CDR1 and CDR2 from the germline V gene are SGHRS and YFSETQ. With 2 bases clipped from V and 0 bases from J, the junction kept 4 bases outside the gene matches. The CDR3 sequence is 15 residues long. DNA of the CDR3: TGCGCCAGCAGCTTAAGCGGGGTGTACCAAGAGACCCAGTACTTC. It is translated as CASSLSGVYQETQYF. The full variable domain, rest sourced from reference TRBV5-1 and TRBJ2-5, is KAGVTQTPRYLIKTRGQQVTLSCSPISGHRSVSWYQQTPGQGLQFLFEYFSETQRNKGNFPGRFSGRQFSNSRSEMNVSTLELGDSALYLCASSLSGVYQETQYFGPGTRLLVL.

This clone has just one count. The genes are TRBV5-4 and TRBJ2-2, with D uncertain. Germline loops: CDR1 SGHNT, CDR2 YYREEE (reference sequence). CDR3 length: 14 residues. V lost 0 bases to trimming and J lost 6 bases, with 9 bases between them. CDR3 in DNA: TGTGCCAGCAGCTTGGCCCGGGCCCCCGGGGAGCTGTTTTTT. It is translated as CASSLARAPGELFF.

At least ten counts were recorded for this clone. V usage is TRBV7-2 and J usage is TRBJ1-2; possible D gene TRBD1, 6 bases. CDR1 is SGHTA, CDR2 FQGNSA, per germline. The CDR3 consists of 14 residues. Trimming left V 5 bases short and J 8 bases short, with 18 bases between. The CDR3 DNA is TGTGCCAGCAGCACTCCGGGACAACTATGGGGCTACACCTTC. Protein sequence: CASSTPGQLWGYTF.

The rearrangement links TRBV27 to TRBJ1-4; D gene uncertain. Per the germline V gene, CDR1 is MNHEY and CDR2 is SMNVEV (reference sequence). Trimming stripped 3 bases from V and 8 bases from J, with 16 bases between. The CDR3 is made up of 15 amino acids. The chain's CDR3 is CASSFFGPGREKLFF. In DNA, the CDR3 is TGTGCCAGCAGTTTCTTTGGACCCGGGCGGGAAAAACTGTTTTTT.

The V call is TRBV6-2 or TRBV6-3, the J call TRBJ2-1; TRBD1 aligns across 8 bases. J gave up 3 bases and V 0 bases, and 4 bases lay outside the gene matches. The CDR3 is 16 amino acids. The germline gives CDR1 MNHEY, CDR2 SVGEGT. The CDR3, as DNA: TGTGCCAGCAGTTACTCTGGGACAGGACGCTACAATGAGCAGTTCTTC. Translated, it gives CASSYSGTGRYNEQFF.

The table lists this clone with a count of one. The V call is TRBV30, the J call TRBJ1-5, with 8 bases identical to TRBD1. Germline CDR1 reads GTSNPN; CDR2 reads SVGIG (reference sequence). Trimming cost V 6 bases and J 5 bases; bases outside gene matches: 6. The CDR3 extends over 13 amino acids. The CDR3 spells CACSPRGHQPQHF. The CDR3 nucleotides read TGTGCCTGTTCCCCCAGGGGGCATCAGCCCCAGCATTTT.

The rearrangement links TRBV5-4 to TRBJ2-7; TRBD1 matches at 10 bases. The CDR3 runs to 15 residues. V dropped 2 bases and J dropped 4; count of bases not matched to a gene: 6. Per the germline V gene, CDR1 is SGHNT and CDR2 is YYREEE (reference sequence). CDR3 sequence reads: CASSLPGTGVYEQYF. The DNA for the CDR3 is TGTGCCAGCAGCTTACCTGGGACAGGGGTGTACGAGCAGTACTTC.

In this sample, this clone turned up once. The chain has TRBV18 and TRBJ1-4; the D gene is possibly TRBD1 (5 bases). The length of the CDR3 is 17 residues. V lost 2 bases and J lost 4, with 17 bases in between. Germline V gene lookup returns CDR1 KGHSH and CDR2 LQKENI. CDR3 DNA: TGTGCCAGCTCACCAAGACTCCTGCCGGGGGGTAATGAAAAACTGTTTTTT. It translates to CASSPRLLPGGNEKLFF.

The CDR3 DNA reads as TGCAGCGTTGGTGGGACAGACAATCAGCCCCAGCATTTT. It translates to CSVGGTDNQPQHF. The chain links TRBV29-1 to TRBJ1-5; TRBD1 matches at 7 bases. The CDR3 is 13 amino acids. V trimming: 4 bases; J trimming: 3 bases; junction bases outside the gene matches: 3. Germline CDR1 and CDR2: SQVTM and ANQGSEA.

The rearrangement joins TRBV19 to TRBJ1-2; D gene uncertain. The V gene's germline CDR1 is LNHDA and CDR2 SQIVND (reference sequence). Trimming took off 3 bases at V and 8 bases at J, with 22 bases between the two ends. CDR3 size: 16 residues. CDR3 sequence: CASSIRLVRTVVGYTF. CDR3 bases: TGTGCCAGTAGTATTAGGCTCGTGAGGACCGTGGTCGGCTACACCTTC.

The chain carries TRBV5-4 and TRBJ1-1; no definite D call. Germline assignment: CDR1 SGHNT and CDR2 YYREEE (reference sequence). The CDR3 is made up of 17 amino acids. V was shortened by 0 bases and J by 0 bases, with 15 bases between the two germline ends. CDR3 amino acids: CASSLGLGRLMNTEAFF. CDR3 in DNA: TGTGCCAGCAGCTTGGGCCTCGGGAGACTCATGAACACTGAAGCTTTCTTT.

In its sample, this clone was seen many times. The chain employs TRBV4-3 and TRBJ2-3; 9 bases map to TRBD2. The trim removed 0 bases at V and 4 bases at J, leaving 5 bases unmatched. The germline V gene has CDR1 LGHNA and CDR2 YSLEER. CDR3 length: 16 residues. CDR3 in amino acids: CASSQDRAGGPDTQYF. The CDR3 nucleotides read TGCGCCAGCAGCCAAGATCGGGCGGGGGGGCCAGATACGCAGTATTTT.

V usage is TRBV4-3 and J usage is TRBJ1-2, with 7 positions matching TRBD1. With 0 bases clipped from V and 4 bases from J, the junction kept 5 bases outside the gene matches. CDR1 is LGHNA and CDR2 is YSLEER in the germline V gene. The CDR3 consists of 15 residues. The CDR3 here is CASSQDWGQSYGYTF. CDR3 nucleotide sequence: TGCGCCAGCAGCCAAGATTGGGGACAGTCCTATGGCTACACCTTC.

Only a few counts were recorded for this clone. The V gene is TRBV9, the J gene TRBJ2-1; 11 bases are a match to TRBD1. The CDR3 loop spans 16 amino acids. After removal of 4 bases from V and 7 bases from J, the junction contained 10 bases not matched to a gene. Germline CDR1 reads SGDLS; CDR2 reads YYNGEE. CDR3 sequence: CASSPRGGQGANEQFF. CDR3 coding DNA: TGTGCCAGCAGCCCTCGGGGTGGACAGGGGGCAAATGAGCAGTTCTTC.

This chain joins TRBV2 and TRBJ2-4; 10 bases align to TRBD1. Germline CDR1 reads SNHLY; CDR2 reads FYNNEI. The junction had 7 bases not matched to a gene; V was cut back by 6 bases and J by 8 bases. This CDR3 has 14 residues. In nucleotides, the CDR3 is TGTGCCAGCAGGGGGGGACAGGGGACGGACATTCAGTACTTC. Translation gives CASRGGQGTDIQYF.

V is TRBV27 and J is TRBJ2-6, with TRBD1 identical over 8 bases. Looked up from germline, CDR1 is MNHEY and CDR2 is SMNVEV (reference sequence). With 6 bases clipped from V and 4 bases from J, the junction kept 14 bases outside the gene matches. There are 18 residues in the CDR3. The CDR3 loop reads CASRGPTGAAKGANVLTF. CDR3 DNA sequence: TGTGCCAGCAGGGGACCGACAGGGGCCGCTAAGGGGGCCAACGTCCTGACTTTC.

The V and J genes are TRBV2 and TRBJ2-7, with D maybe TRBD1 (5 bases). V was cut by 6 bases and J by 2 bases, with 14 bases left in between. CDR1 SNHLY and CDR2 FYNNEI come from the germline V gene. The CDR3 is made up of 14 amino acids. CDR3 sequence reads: CASSEVQGPYEQYF. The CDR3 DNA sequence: TGTGCCAGCAGCGAGGTCCAGGGCCCCTACGAGCAGTACTTC.

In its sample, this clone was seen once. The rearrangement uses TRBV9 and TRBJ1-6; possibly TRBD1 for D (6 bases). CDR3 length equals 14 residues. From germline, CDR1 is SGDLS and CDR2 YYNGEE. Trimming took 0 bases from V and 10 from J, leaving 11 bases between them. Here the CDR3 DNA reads TGTGCCAGCAGCGTAGCACAGGGACACTCACCCCTCCACTTT. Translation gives CASSVAQGHSPLHF.

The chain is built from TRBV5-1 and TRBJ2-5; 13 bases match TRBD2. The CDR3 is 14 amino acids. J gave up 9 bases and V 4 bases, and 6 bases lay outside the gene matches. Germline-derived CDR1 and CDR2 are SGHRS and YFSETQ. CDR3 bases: TGCGCCAGCAGCCCCGGACTAGCGGGGGCCGCCCAGTACTTC. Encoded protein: CASSPGLAGAAQYF.

The CDR3 DNA follows: TGCGCCAGCAGCGCCGTATTCATGAACACTGAAGCTTTCTTT. As protein: CASSAVFMNTEAFF. This chain connects TRBV4-1 to TRBJ1-1, with D hard to call. Germline CDR1 and CDR2: MGHRA and YSYEKL. There are 14 residues in the CDR3. The germline V and J ends were trimmed by 5 bases and 0 bases, with 10 bases remaining between them.

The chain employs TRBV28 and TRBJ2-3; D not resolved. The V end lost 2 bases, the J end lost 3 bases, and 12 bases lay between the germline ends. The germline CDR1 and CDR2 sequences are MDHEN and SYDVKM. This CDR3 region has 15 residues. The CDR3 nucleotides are TGTGCCAGCAGTTTAGCGGTTAGTTTTACAGATACGCAGTATTTT. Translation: CASSLAVSFTDTQYF.

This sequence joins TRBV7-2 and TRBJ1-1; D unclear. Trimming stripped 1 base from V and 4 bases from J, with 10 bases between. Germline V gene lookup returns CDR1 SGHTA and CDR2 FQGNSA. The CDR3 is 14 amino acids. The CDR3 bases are TGTGCCAGCAGCTTAGTTGGGCTAGGCACTGAAGCTTTCTTT. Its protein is CASSLVGLGTEAFF.

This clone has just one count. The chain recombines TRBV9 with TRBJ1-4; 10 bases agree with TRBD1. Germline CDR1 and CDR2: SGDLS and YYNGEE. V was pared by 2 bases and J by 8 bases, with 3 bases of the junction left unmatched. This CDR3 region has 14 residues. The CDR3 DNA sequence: TGTGCCAGCAGCGTCGGGACAGGGGAAGAAAAACTGTTTTTT. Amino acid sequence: CASSVGTGEEKLFF.

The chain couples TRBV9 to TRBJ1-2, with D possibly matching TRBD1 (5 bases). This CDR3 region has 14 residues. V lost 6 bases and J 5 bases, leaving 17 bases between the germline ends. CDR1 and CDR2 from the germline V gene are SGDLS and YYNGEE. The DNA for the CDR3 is TGTGCCAGCACCAAGGGTGGGACTGAGTATGGCTACACCTTC. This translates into CASTKGGTEYGYTF.

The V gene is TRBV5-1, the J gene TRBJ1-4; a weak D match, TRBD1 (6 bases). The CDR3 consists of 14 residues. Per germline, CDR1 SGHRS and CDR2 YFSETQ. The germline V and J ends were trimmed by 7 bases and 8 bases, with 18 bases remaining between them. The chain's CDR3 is CASDQTGQGEKLFF. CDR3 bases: TGCGCCAGCGATCAGACAGGCCAAGGCGAAAAACTGTTTTTT. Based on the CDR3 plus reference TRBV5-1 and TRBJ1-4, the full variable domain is KAGVTQTPRYLIKTRGQQVTLSCSPISGHRSVSWYQQTPGQGLQFLFEYFSETQRNKGNFPGRFSGRQFSNSRSEMNVSTLELGDSALYLCASDQTGQGEKLFFGSGTQLSVL.

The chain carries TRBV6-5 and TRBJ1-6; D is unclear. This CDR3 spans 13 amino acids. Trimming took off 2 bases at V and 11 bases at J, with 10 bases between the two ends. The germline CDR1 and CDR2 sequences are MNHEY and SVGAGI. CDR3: CASSYGLATPLHF. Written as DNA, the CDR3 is TGTGCCAGCAGTTACGGCTTGGCAACACCCCTCCACTTT.

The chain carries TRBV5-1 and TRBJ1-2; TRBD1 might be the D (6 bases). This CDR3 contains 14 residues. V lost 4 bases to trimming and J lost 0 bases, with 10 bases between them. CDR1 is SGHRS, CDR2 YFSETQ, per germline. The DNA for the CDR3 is TGCGCCAGCAGCCGGGACACCTCTAACTATGGCTACACCTTC. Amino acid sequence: CASSRDTSNYGYTF.

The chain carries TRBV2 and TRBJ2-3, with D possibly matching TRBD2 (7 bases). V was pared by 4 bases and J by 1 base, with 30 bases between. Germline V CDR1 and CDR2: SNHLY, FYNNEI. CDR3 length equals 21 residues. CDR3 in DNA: TGTGCCAGCAGTGCCAGGTTGGGGTCACTTCCGACGGGGGGCGGCACAGATACGCAGTATTTT. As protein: CASSARLGSLPTGGGTDTQYF. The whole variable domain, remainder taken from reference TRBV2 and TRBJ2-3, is EPEVTQTPSHQVTQMGQEVILRCVPISNHLYFYWYRQILGQKVEFLVSFYNNEISEKSEIFDDQFSVERPDGSNFTLKIRSTKLEDSAMYFCASSARLGSLPTGGGTDTQYFGPGTRLTVL.

The CDR3 is CASSLEGGANEKLFF. The CDR3 DNA reads TGTGCCAGCAGCTTGGAGGGGGGTGCTAATGAAAAACTGTTTTTT. This chain links TRBV5-8 with TRBJ1-4; perhaps TRBD1 as D (6 bases). CDR3 size: 15 residues. CDR1 is SGHTS, CDR2 YDEGEE, per germline. V dropped 0 bases and J dropped 3 bases, with 9 bases sitting between them.